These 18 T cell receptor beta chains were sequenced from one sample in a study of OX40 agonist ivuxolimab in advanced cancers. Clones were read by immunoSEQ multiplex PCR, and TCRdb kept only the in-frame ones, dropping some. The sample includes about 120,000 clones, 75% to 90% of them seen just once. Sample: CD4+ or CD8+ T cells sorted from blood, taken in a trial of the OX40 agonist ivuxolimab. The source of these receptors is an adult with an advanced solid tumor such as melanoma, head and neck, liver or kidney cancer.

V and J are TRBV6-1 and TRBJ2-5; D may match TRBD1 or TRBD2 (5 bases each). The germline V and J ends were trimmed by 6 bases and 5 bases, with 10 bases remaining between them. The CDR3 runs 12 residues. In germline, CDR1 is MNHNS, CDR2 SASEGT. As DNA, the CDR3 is TGTGCCAGCAGGGGGCGAGGGGAGACCCAGTACTTC. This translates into CASRGRGETQYF.

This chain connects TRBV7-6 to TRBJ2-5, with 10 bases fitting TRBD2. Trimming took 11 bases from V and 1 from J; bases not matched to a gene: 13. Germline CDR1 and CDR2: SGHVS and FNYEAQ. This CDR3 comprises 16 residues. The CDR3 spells CASTVAGGTPQETQYF. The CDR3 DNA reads TGTGCCTCTACCGTAGCGGGGGGCACGCCCCAAGAGACCCAGTACTTC.

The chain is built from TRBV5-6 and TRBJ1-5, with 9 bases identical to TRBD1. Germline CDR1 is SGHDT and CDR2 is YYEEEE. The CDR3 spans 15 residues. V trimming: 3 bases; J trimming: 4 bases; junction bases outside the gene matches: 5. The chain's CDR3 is CASSSGQGTNQPQHF. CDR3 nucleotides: TGTGCCAGCAGCTCCGGACAGGGGACGAATCAGCCCCAGCATTTT.

The CDR3 DNA sequence: TGTGCCAGCAGCCCGGCGGCTAATGAAAAACTGTTTTTT. The encoded protein is CASSPAANEKLFF. V usage is TRBV28 and J usage is TRBJ1-4; D not resolved. The V end lost 6 bases, the J end lost 3 bases, and 8 bases lay between the germline ends. The length of the CDR3 is 13 residues. Per the germline V gene, CDR1 is MDHEN and CDR2 is SYDVKM.

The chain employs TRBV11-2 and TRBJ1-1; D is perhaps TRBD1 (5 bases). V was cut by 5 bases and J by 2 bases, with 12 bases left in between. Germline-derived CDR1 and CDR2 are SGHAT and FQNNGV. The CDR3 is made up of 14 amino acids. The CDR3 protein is CASSLQQGNTEAFF. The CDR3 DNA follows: TGTGCCAGCAGCCTACAGCAGGGAAACACTGAAGCTTTCTTT.

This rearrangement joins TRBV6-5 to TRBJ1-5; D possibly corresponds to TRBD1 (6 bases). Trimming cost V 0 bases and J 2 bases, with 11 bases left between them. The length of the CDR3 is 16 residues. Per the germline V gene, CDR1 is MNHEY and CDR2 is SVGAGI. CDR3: CASSYSHRQGNQPQHF. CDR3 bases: TGTGCCAGCAGTTACTCGCATAGACAGGGCAATCAGCCCCAGCATTTT.

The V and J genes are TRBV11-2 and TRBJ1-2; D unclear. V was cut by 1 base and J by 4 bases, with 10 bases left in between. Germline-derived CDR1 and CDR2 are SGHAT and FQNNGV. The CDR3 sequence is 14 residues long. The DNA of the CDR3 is TGTGCCAGCAGCTTAGCCACAGAGAGCTATGGCTACACCTTC. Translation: CASSLATESYGYTF.

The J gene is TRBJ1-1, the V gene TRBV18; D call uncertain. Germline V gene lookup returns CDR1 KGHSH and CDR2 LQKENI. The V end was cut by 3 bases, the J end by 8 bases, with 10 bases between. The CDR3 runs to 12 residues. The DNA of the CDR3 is TGTGCCAGCTCACCTTCAGGCAGGGAAGCTTTCTTT. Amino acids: CASSPSGREAFF.

CDR3 amino acids: CASIIGGNGYTF. CDR3 sequence (DNA): TGTGCCAGCATAATCGGGGGTAATGGCTACACCTTC. This chain uses TRBV2 with TRBJ1-2; possible D gene TRBD1, 5 bases. Germline assignment: CDR1 SNHLY and CDR2 FYNNEI. V lost 7 bases and J 6 bases, leaving 12 bases between the germline ends. This CDR3 has 12 amino acids.

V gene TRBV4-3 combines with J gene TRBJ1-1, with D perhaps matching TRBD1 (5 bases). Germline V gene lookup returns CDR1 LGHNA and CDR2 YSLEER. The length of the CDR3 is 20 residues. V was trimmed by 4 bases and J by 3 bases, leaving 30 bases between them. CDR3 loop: CASSRAPRAGLERVDTEAFF. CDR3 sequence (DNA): TGCGCCAGCAGCCGCGCCCCCCGAGCGGGGCTTGAGCGTGTTGACACTGAAGCTTTCTTT.

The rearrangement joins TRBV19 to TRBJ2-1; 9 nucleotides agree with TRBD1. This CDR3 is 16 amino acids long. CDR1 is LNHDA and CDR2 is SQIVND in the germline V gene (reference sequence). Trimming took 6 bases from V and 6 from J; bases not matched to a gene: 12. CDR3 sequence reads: CASRTRQGGRVNEQFF. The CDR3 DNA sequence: TGTGCCAGTAGGACCCGACAGGGGGGCCGGGTCAATGAGCAGTTCTTC.

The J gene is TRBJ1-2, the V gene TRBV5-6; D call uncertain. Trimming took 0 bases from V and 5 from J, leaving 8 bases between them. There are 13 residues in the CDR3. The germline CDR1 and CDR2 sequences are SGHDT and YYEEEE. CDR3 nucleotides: TGTGCCAGCAGCTTGGAGAGAGCATATGGCTACACCTTC. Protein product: CASSLERAYGYTF.

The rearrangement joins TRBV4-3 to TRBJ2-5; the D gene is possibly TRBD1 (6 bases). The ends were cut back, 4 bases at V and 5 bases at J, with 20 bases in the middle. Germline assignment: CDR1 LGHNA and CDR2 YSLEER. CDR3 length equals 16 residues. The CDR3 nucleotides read TGCGCCAGCAGCCCTCCCAGGCACAGGGTGGACGAGACCCAGTACTTC. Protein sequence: CASSPPRHRVDETQYF.

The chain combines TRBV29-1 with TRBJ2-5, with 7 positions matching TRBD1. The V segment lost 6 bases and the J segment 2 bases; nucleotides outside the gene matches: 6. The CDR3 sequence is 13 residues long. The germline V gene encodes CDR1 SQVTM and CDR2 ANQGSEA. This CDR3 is CSVRRTGQETQYF. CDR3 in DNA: TGCAGCGTGCGCAGGACAGGACAAGAGACCCAGTACTTC.

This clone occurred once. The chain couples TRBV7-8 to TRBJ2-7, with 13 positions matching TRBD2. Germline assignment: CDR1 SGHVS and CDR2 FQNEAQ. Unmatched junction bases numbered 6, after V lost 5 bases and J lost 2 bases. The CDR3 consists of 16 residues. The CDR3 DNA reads TGTGCCAGCAGCCAATTAACTAGCGGGGGGGCCTACGAGCAGTACTTC. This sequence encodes CASSQLTSGGAYEQYF.

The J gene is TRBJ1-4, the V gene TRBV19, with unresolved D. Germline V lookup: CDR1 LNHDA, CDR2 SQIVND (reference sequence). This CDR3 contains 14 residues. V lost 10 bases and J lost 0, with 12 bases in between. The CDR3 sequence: CATRTDATNEKLFF. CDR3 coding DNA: TGTGCCACTCGGACGGATGCAACTAATGAAAAACTGTTTTTT. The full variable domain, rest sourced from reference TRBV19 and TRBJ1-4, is DGGITQSPKYLFRKEGQNVTLSCEQNLNHDAMYWYRQDPGQGLRLIYYSQIVNDFQKGDIAEGYSVSREKKESFPLTVTSAQKNPTAFYLCATRTDATNEKLFFGSGTQLSVL.

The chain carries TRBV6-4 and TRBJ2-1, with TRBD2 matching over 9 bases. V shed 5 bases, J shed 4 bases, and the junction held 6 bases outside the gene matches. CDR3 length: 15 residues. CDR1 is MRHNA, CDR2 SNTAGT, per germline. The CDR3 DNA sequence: TGTGCCAGCAGTTCTCTAGCGGGGTGGTACAATGAGCAGTTCTTC. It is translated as CASSSLAGWYNEQFF.

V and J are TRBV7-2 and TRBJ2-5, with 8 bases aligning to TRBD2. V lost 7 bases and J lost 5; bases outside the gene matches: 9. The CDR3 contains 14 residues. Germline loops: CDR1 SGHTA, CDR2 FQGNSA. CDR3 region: CASTFQRGRETQYF. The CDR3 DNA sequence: TGTGCCAGCACTTTCCAGCGGGGGCGGGAGACCCAGTACTTC.